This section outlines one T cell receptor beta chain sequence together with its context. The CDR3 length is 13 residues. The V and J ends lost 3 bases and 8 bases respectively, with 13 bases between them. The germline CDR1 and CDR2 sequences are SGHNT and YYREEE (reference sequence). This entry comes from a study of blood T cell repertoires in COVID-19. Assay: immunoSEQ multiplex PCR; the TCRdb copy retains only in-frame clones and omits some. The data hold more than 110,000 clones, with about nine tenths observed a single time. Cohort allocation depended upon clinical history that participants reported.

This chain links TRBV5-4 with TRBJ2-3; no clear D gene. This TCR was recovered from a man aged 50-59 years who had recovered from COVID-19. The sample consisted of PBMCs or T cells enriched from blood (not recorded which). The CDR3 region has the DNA TGTGCCAGCAGCTCCGAACTAAGAGCTACGCAGTATTTT. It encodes CASSSELRATQYF.